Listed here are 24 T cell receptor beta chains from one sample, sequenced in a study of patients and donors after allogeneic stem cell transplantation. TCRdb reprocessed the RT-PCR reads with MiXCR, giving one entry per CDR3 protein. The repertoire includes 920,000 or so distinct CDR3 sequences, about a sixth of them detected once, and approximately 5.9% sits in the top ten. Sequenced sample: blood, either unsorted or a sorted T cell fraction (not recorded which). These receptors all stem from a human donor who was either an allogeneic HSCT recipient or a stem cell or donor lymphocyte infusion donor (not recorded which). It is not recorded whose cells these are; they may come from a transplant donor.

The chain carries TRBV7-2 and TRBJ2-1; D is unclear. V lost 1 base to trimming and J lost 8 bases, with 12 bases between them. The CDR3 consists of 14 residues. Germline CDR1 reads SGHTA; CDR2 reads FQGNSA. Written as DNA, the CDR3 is TGTGCCAGCAGCTTAGGGATTGGTGGGTATGAGCAGTTCTTC. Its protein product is CASSLGIGGYEQFF.

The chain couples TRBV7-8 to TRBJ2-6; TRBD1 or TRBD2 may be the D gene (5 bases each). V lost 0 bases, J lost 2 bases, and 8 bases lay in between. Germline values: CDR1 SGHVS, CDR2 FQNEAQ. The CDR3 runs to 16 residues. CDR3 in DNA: TGTGCCAGCAGCTTAGCCGGGACCCCTGGGGCCAACGTCCTGACTTTC. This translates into CASSLAGTPGANVLTF.

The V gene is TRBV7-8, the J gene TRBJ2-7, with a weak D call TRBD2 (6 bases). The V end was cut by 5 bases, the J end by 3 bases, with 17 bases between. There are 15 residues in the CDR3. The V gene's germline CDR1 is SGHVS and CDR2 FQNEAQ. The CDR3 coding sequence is TGTGCCAGCAGCCAAGCCCATGGCGGGGTCTACGAGCAGTACTTC. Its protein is CASSQAHGGVYEQYF.

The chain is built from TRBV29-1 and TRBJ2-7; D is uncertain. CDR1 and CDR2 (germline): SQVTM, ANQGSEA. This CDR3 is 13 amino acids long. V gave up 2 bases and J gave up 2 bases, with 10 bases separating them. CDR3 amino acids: CSVEIETPYEQYF. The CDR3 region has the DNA TGCAGCGTTGAAATAGAGACTCCCTACGAGCAGTACTTC.

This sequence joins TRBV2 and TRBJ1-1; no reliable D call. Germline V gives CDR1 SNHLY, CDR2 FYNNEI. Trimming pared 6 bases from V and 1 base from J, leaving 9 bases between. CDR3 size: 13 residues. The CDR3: CASRKRENTEAFF. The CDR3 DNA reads TGTGCCAGCAGGAAACGGGAGAACACTGAAGCTTTCTTT.

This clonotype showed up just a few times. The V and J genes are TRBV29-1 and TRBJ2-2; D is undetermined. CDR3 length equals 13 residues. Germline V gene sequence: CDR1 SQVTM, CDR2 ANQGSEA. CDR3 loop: CSGRLPNTGELFF. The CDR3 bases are TGCAGTGGTAGACTGCCGAACACCGGGGAGCTGTTTTTT.

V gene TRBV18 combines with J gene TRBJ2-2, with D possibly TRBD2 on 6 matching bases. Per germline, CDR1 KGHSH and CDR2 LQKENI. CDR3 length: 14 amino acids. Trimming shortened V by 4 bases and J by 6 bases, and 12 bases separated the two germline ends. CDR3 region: CASSLGTSSGELFF. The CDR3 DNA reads TGTGCCAGCTCACTCGGGACTTCCTCCGGGGAGCTGTTTTTT. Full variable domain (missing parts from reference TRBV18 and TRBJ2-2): NAGVMQNPRHLVRRRGQEARLRCSPMKGHSHVYWYRQLPEEGLKFMVYLQKENIIDESGMPKERFSAEFPKEGPSILRIQQVVRGDSAAYFCASSLGTSSGELFFGEGSRLTVL.

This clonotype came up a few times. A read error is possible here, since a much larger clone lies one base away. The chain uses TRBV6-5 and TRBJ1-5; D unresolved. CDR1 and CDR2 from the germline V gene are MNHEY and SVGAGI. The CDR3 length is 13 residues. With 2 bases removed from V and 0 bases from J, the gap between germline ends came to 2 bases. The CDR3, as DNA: TGTGCCAGCAGTTACCGTAGCAATCAGCCCCAGCATTTT. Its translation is CASSYRSNQPQHF.

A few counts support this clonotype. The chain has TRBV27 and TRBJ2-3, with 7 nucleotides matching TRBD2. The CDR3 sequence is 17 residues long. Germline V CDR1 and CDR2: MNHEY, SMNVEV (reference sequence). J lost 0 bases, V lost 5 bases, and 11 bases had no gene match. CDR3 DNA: TGTGCCAGCAGTCCTCCTAAGCGGGGCCCTAGCACAGATACGCAGTATTTT. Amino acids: CASSPPKRGPSTDTQYF.

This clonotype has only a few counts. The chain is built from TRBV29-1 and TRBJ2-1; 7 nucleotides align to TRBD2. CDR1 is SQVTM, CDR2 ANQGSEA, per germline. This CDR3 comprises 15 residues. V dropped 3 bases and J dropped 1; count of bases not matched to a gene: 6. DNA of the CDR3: TGCAGCGTTGAGAGGAGCGGGGAATCCTACAATGAGCAGTTCTTC. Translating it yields CSVERSGESYNEQFF.

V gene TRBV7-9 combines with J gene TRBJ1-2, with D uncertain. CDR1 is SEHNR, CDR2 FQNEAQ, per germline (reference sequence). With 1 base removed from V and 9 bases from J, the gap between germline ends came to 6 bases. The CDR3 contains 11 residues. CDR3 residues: CASSLEESYTF. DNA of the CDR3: TGTGCCAGCAGCTTAGAGGAAAGCTACACCTTC.

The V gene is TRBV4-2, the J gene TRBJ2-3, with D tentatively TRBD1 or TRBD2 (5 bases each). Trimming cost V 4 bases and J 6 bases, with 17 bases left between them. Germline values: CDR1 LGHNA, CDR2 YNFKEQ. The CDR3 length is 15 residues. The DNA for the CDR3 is TGTGCCAGCAGCCCGACCCTAGAGGGGTCGGATACGCAGTATTTT. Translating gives CASSPTLEGSDTQYF.

DNA of the CDR3: TGTGCCAGCAGCTTAGACGGGAAAAGCACAGATACGCAGTATTTT. This translates into CASSLDGKSTDTQYF. This chain links TRBV7-3 with TRBJ2-3; D may be TRBD2 (5 bases). This CDR3 is 15 amino acids long. V was trimmed by 2 bases and J by 0 bases, leaving 9 bases between them. Looked up from germline, CDR1 is SGHTA and CDR2 is FQGTGA.

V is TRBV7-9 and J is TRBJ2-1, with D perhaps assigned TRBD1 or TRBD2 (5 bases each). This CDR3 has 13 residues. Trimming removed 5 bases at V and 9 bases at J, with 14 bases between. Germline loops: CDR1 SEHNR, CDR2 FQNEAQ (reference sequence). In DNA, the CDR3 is TGTGCCAGCAGCCCAGGGACGGAACGTGAGCAGTTCTTC. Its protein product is CASSPGTEREQFF.

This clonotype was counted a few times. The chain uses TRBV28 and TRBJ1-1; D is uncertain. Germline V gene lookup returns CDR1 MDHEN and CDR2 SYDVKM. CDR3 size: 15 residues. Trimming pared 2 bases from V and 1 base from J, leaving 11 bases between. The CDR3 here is CASSLALLGNTEAFF. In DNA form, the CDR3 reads TGTGCCAGCAGTTTAGCCCTACTGGGGAACACTGAAGCTTTCTTT.

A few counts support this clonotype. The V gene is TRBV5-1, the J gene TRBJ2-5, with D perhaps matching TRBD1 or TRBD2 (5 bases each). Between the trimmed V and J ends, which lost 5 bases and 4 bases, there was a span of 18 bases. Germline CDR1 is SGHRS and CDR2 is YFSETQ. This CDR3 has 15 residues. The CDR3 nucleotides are TGCGCCAGCAGGCTAGGGGTCTTCAGCGGAGAGACCCAGTACTTC. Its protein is CASRLGVFSGETQYF.

The CDR3 here is CSAPRTVTGPGGEQYF. In nucleotides, the CDR3 is TGCAGTGCTCCCCGGACAGTTACAGGTCCGGGGGGCGAGCAGTACTTC. This chain connects TRBV20-1 to TRBJ2-7; TRBD2 is a possible D gene (7 bases). Trimming removed 5 bases from V and 6 bases from J, with 26 bases in between. The germline gives CDR1 DFQATT, CDR2 SNEGSKA (reference sequence). This CDR3 has 16 amino acids.

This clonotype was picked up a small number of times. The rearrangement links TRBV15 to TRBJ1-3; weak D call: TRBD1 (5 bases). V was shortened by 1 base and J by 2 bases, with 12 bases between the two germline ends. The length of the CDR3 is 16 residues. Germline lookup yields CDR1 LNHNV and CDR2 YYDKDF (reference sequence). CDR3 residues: CATSRVGQGPGNTIYF. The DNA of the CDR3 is TGTGCCACCAGCAGAGTGGGGCAGGGACCTGGAAACACCATATATTTT.

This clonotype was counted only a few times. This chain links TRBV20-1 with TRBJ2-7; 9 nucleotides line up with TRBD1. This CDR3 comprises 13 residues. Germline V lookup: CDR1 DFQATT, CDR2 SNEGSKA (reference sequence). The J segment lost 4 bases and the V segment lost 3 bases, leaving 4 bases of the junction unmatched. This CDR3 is CSASIGQGYEQYF. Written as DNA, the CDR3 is TGCAGTGCTAGTATCGGACAGGGGTACGAGCAGTACTTC.

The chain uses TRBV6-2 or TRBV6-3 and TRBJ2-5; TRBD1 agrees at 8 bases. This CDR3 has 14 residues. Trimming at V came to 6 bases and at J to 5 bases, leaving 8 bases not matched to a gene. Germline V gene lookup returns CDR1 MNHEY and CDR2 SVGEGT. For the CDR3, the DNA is TGTGCCAGCAGAAACCAGGGGGCTCGGGAGACCCAGTACTTC. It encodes CASRNQGARETQYF.

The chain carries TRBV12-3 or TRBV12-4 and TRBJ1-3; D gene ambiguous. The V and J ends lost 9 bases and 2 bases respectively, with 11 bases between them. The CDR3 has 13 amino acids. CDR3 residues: CASRVTPGNTIYF. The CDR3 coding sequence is TGTGCCAGTCGGGTTACTCCTGGAAACACCATATATTTT.

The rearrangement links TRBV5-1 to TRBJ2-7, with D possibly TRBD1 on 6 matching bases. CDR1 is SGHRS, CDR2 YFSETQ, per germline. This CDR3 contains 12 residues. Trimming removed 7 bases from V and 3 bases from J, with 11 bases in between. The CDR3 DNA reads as TGCGCCAGCCGAGGACAGATCTACGAGCAGTACTTC. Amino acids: CASRGQIYEQYF.

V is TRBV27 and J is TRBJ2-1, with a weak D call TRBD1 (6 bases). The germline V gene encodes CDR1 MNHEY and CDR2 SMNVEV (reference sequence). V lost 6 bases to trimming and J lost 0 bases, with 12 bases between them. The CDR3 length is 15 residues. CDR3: CASSRGQFSYNEQFF. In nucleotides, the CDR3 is TGTGCCAGCAGCCGTGGACAGTTCTCCTACAATGAGCAGTTCTTC.

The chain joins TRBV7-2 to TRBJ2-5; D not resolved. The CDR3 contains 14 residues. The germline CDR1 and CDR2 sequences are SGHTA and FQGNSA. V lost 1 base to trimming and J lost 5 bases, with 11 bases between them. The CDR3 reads CASSLVLIGETQYF. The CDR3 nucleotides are TGTGCCAGCAGCTTAGTGCTAATTGGGGAGACCCAGTACTTC.